This is a list of T cell receptor beta chains from one sample in a study of molecular identifiers for immune sequencing clone quantification. Using its own MiXCR run on the PCR reads, TCRdb lists one record per CDR3 protein. The table lists just under 20,000 distinct CDR3 sequences, about a fifth of them singletons. Sequenced input: naive CD8+ T cells from blood, with Jurkat cell RNA spiked in. The receptors here all came from a human donor in good health. Some libraries in this study had Jurkat cell RNA spiked in. Both conserved end residues are part of each CDR3. D genes are given only for firm matches. Clone size is not always given. Where it is, it says once, few, many or a class for expanded clones.

>TRBJ2-3|-|medium-sized|TRBV4-2
CATGPTDPDTQYF
TGTGCCACTGGGCCTACAGATCCAGATACGCAGTATTTT
>TRBJ1-2|-|medium-sized|TRBV9
CASSASGTMYGYTF
TGTGCCAGCAGCGCCTCCGGGACAATGTATGGCTACACCTTC
>TRBJ1-1|-|medium-sized|TRBV20-1
CSAREMDSDTEAFF
TGCAGTGCTAGAGAAATGGACAGTGACACTGAAGCTTTCTTT
>TRBJ2-2|-|many|TRBV6-2/TRBV6-3
CASSYKIPGQFTGELFF
TGTGCCAGCAGTTACAAGATTCCGGGACAATTCACCGGGGAGCTGTTTTTT
>TRBJ2-7|-|many|TRBV7-9
CASSEADAYEQYF
TGTGCCAGCAGCGAAGCGGACGCCTACGAGCAGTACTTC
>TRBJ2-1|-|-|TRBV7-6
CASSPGPRGVDEQFF
TGTGCCAGCAGCCCAGGTCCCCGAGGGGTAGATGAGCAGTTCTTC
>TRBJ1-1|-|few|TRBV6-5
CASNQGHYNTEAFF
TGTGCCAGCAACCAGGGACACTATAACACTGAAGCTTTCTTT
>TRBJ2-1|TRBD2|-|TRBV6-5
CASSFSGRYNEQFF
TGTGCCAGCAGTTTTAGCGGGAGGTACAATGAGCAGTTCTTC
>TRBJ2-1|TRBD2|medium-sized|TRBV29-1
CRTHLRLAGGVLNEQFF
TGCAGAACCCACCTAAGACTAGCGGGAGGGGTACTCAATGAGCAGTTCTTC
>TRBJ2-7|-|-|TRBV20-1
CSARFAHTSEQYF
TGCAGTGCTAGATTCGCTCACACCAGCGAGCAGTACTTC
>TRBJ2-5|-|many|TRBV21-1
CASSNRAGGHQETQYF
TGTGCCAGCAGCAACAGAGCGGGAGGGCATCAAGAGACCCAGTACTTC
>TRBJ2-3|-|many|TRBV7-2
CASSLLRREYLTDTQYF
TGTGCCAGCAGCTTACTTCGACGGGAGTACCTCACAGATACGCAGTATTTT
>TRBJ1-4|TRBD1|many|TRBV28
CASSLWTGGEKLFF
TGTGCCAGCAGTTTATGGACAGGGGGGGAAAAACTGTTTTTT
>TRBJ2-7|-|many|TRBV4-1
CASSQVGGSSYEQYF
TGCGCCAGCAGCCAAGTGGGGGGCAGTTCCTACGAGCAGTACTTC
>TRBJ2-1|TRBD2|many|TRBV4-3
CASSSGTSVYNEQFF
TGCGCCAGCAGCTCCGGGACTAGCGTTTACAATGAGCAGTTCTTC
>TRBJ2-7|-|many|TRBV29-1
CSVEGGEHPMEQYF
TGCAGCGTTGAAGGTGGGGAGCATCCCATGGAGCAGTACTTC
>TRBJ1-2|TRBD1|many|TRBV4-3
CASSPSRGQGLPNGYTF
TGCGCCAGCAGCCCGAGCCGGGGACAGGGCCTTCCCAACGGCTACACCTTC
>TRBJ2-4|TRBD2|many|TRBV14
CASSPRTFGRAALAKNIQYF
TGTGCCAGCAGCCCAAGAACCTTCGGGAGGGCCGCGCTAGCCAAAAACATTCAGTACTTC
>TRBJ2-3|-|many|TRBV27
CASSPEAPDTQYF
TGTGCCAGCAGTCCTGAGGCCCCAGATACGCAGTATTTT
>TRBJ1-2|-|many|TRBV6-5
CASSYARVAGYTF
TGTGCCAGCAGTTACGCCAGGGTCGCTGGCTACACCTTC
>TRBJ2-7|-|medium-sized|TRBV2
CASSAPGAFYEQYF
TGTGCCAGCAGCGCTCCGGGGGCCTTCTACGAGCAGTACTTC
>TRBJ1-4|-|many|TRBV20-1
CSARARRNLRESNEKLFF
TGCAGTGCTAGAGCCCGGAGAAACCTTAGGGAGAGTAATGAAAAACTGTTTTTT
>TRBJ2-2|-|few|TRBV27
CASSLFASGGDTGELFF
TGTGCCAGCAGTTTATTTGCCTCTGGGGGAGACACCGGGGAGCTGTTTTTT
>TRBJ2-5|TRBD1|few|TRBV20-1
CSATTGGWGRETQYF
TGCAGTGCCACGACAGGGGGCTGGGGGAGGGAGACCCAGTACTTC
>TRBJ2-3|TRBD2|-|TRBV7-2
CASSFRITGSGVSTDTQYF
TGTGCCAGCAGCTTTCGGATTACCGGGAGCGGGGTGAGCACAGATACGCAGTATTTT
>TRBJ1-5|-|many|TRBV12-3/TRBV12-4
CASNSWGRPQHF
TGTGCCAGCAATTCTTGGGGGCGACCCCAGCATTTT
>TRBJ2-7|TRBD1|-|TRBV29-1
CSVVQGAFYEQYF
TGCAGCGTTGTTCAGGGGGCTTTCTACGAGCAGTACTTC
>TRBJ2-3|TRBD2|few|TRBV12-3/TRBV12-4
CASSLWGLEADTQYF
TGTGCCAGCAGTTTGTGGGGACTAGAGGCCGATACGCAGTATTTT
>TRBJ2-5|-|medium-sized|TRBV28
CASTHRDQETQYF
TGTGCCAGCACCCACAGGGATCAAGAGACCCAGTACTTC
>TRBJ2-1|TRBD1|-|TRBV12-3/TRBV12-4
CASSFGTGGIF
TGTGCCAGCAGTTTTGGGACAGGGGGCATCTTC
>TRBJ1-4|-|many|TRBV13
CASSHRDREREKLFF
TGTGCCAGCAGCCATCGGGACCGCGAACGGGAAAAACTGTTTTTT
>TRBJ2-7|-|medium-sized|TRBV4-1
CASSQSSLTYEQYF
TGCGCCAGCAGCCAATCCTCCCTCACCTACGAGCAGTACTTC
>TRBJ2-7|-|-|TRBV14
CASSPYAGSTYEQYF
TGTGCCAGCAGCCCCTACGCGGGATCCACCTACGAGCAGTACTTC
>TRBJ1-1|TRBD1|few|TRBV6-2/TRBV6-3
CASSPGGANTEAFF
TGTGCCAGCAGTCCAGGGGGAGCGAACACTGAAGCTTTCTTT
>TRBJ2-1|TRBD1|many|TRBV6-6
CASSYSAPGGEEGEQFF
TGTGCCAGCAGTTACTCAGCCCCAGGGGGCGAGGAAGGTGAGCAGTTCTTC
>TRBJ2-1|-|medium-sized|TRBV5-5
CASSLAEGLSYEQFF
TGTGCCAGCAGCTTGGCCGAGGGTCTCAGCTATGAGCAGTTCTTC
>TRBJ1-2|TRBD1|medium-sized|TRBV6-5
CASTGGTVYGYTF
TGTGCCAGCACCGGCGGGACAGTATATGGCTACACCTTC
>TRBJ2-3|TRBD2|-|TRBV9
CASSSKATSGNWDTQYF
TGTGCCAGCAGCTCAAAGGCGACTAGCGGGAATTGGGATACGCAGTATTTT
>TRBJ2-1|TRBD2|-|TRBV10-2
CASRIAGGVQFF
TGCGCCAGCAGAATAGCGGGAGGGGTGCAGTTCTTC